The next 32 T cell receptor beta chains were all read from a single sample in a study of Ad26.COV2.S vaccination and SARS-CoV-2 variants. As to treatment: approximately 18 received Ad26.COV2.S at low or high dose, single or two shots; about 5 received placebo; per-sample allocation not given. All samples were drawn on day 63, counting from the first vaccine or placebo injection. This table comes from immunoSEQ multiplex PCR, and its TCRdb copy is limited to in-frame clones, with some not included. The sample comprises 300,000 to 400,000 clones, about 87% of which are singletons, and around 5.8% rests with the top ten. The sequences come from peripheral blood, collected in a trial of Ad26.COV2.S vaccine versus placebo. These receptors came from a person aged 18-60 years who received the Ad26.COV2.S COVID-19 vaccine or a placebo.

V usage is TRBV4-3 and J usage is TRBJ2-1, with 16 bases fitting TRBD2. Germline V gene data show CDR1 as LGHNA and CDR2 as YSLEER. The V segment lost 0 bases and the J segment 5 bases; nucleotides outside the gene matches: 7. CDR3 size: 19 residues. CDR3 sequence reads: CASSQDLGTSGRADNEQFF. The DNA for the CDR3 is TGCGCCAGCAGCCAAGATCTGGGGACTAGCGGGAGGGCCGACAATGAGCAGTTCTTC.

The chain employs TRBV6-1 and TRBJ1-2; D call uncertain. CDR1 and CDR2 (germline): MNHNS, SASEGT. V was shortened by 3 bases and J by 5 bases, with 13 bases between the two germline ends. The CDR3 is made up of 14 amino acids. CDR3 amino acids: CASSDGILGYGYTF. The CDR3 coding sequence is TGTGCCAGCAGTGACGGGATTTTAGGGTATGGCTACACCTTC.

This chain connects TRBV4-1 to TRBJ2-1; possibly TRBD2 for D (7 bases). The V and J ends lost 1 base and 8 bases respectively, with 15 bases between them. Per germline, CDR1 MGHRA and CDR2 YSYEKL. CDR3 length: 15 amino acids. Written as DNA, the CDR3 is TGCGCCAGCAGCCAAGTGGGGGGGCTGGTGGATGAGCAGTTCTTC. Translation: CASSQVGGLVDEQFF.

This clone came up once. This sequence joins TRBV5-1 and TRBJ1-6, with 9 positions matching TRBD1. V was pared by 2 bases and J by 9 bases, with 6 bases of the junction left unmatched. Germline CDR1 SGHRS, CDR2 YFSETQ. The CDR3 sequence is 15 residues long. For the CDR3, the DNA is TGCGCCAGCAGCTTTAATACAGGGGGCTTTTCACCCCTCCACTTT. Translation gives CASSFNTGGFSPLHF.

The V gene is TRBV12-3 or TRBV12-4, the J gene TRBJ2-1; D unresolved. V lost 3 bases and J 3 bases, leaving 6 bases between the germline ends. This CDR3 is built from 13 residues. The CDR3 loop reads CASSLRSYNEQFF. As DNA, the CDR3 is TGTGCCAGCAGTTTGCGCAGCTACAATGAGCAGTTCTTC.

The chain combines TRBV11-2 with TRBJ2-7; TRBD2 might be the D (5 bases). Germline loops: CDR1 SGHAT, CDR2 FQNNGV. Trimming removed 5 bases from V and 3 bases from J, with 5 bases in between. The CDR3 is 11 residues long. The CDR3 DNA is TGTGCCAGCAGCGCGGGCTACGAGCAGTACTTC. Translation: CASSAGYEQYF.

The chain employs TRBV28 and TRBJ2-7; possibly TRBD2 for D (5 bases). V was trimmed by 6 bases and J by 4 bases, leaving 13 bases between them. This CDR3 region has 13 residues. Germline CDR1 MDHEN, CDR2 SYDVKM. CDR3 DNA: TGTGCCAGCAGGGACTTTAGGGTATACGAGCAGTACTTC. Translated, it gives CASRDFRVYEQYF.

The genes are TRBV30 and TRBJ1-1; D is unresolved. V lost 2 bases to trimming and J lost 6 bases, with 7 bases between them. The germline gives CDR1 GTSNPN, CDR2 SVGIG (reference sequence). The CDR3 has 11 residues. CDR3 sequence: CAWSLNAEAFF. Here the CDR3 DNA reads TGTGCCTGGAGTTTAAACGCTGAAGCTTTCTTT.

This clone was seen at least ten times. This sequence joins TRBV21-1 and TRBJ1-5. TRBV21-1 has pseudogene status. The CDR3 spans 16 residues. In nucleotides, the CDR3 is TGTGCCAGCAGCAACGGGTTCGGGGGTTCCAATCAGCCCCAGCATTTT. It is translated as CASSNGFGGSNQPQHF.

The rearrangement links TRBV7-9 to TRBJ2-7; D gene ambiguous. This CDR3 comprises 12 residues. V was pared by 2 bases and J by 6 bases, with 8 bases between. Germline V gene lookup returns CDR1 SEHNR and CDR2 FQNEAQ (reference sequence). CDR3 nucleotides: TGTGCCAGCAGCTTATGGATGGCCGAGCAGTACTTC. Its protein product is CASSLWMAEQYF. The variable domain in full, with the rest retrieved from reference TRBV7-9 and TRBJ2-7, is DTGVSQNPRHKITKRGQNVTFRCDPISEHNRLYWYRQTLGQGPEFLTYFQNEAQLEKSRLLSDRFSAERPKGSFSTLEIQRTEQGDSAMYLCASSLWMAEQYFGPGTRLTVT.

The rearrangement uses TRBV9 and TRBJ1-1; unclear D gene. The ends were cut back, 0 bases at V and 4 bases at J, with 16 bases in the middle. Germline V gene sequence: CDR1 SGDLS, CDR2 YYNGEE. The CDR3 runs to 16 residues. The CDR3 here is CASSVDSGRWGTEAFF. Written as DNA, the CDR3 is TGTGCCAGCAGCGTAGATTCGGGCAGGTGGGGCACTGAAGCTTTCTTT.

This clone was detected only once. The gene calls are TRBV27 and TRBJ2-7, with 12 nucleotides matching TRBD2. The germline V gene encodes CDR1 MNHEY and CDR2 SMNVEV (reference sequence). Trimming took 3 bases from V and 4 from J; bases not matched to a gene: 4. The CDR3 spans 15 residues. Written as DNA, the CDR3 is TGTGCCAGCAGTTTTCTAGCGGGAGGGGGGTACGAGCAGTACTTC. Translation gives CASSFLAGGGYEQYF.

The chain links TRBV30 to TRBJ2-2, with TRBD2 as a possible D gene (5 bases). Trimming stripped 3 bases from V and 6 bases from J, with 11 bases between. The CDR3 spans 13 residues. Germline CDR1 reads GTSNPN; CDR2 reads SVGIG (reference sequence). The CDR3, as DNA: TGTGCCTGGAGCCTTCCGGGGTCCGGGGAGCTGTTTTTT. This sequence encodes CAWSLPGSGELFF.

The chain couples TRBV19 to TRBJ2-7; 8 bases fit TRBD1. Germline V lookup: CDR1 LNHDA, CDR2 SQIVND (reference sequence). The trim removed 4 bases at V and 0 bases at J, leaving 14 bases unmatched. The CDR3 consists of 18 residues. The DNA for the CDR3 is TGTGCCAGTAGTACTCCCTCTCCCGCCGGGACAGGCTCCTACGAGCAGTACTTC. This translates into CASSTPSPAGTGSYEQYF.

This rearrangement joins TRBV4-1 to TRBJ2-1; possibly TRBD1 for D (6 bases). Trimming removed 3 bases from V and 8 bases from J, with 11 bases in between. The CDR3 length is 13 residues. Germline CDR1 reads MGHRA; CDR2 reads YSYEKL. In nucleotides, the CDR3 is TGCGCCAGCAGCCATATACAGGGCTATGAGCAGTTCTTC. This translates into CASSHIQGYEQFF.

The chain employs TRBV28 and TRBJ2-7; D may correspond to TRBD1 or TRBD2 (5 bases each). Trimming took off 3 bases at V and 3 bases at J, with 15 bases between the two ends. The CDR3 totals 15 residues. CDR1 MDHEN and CDR2 SYDVKM come from the germline V gene. CDR3 DNA: TGTGCCAGCAGTTTCCTGGGACGGAATAACTACGAGCAGTACTTC. Its translation: CASSFLGRNNYEQYF.

This CDR3 reads CASNPGGTYEQYF. In nucleotides, the CDR3 is TGCGCCAGCAATCCAGGGGGGACCTACGAGCAGTACTTC. The J gene is TRBJ2-7, the V gene TRBV5-1; maybe TRBD1 (7 bases). Germline values: CDR1 SGHRS, CDR2 YFSETQ. V was trimmed by 6 bases and J by 2 bases, leaving 12 bases between them. This CDR3 is 13 amino acids long.

The gene calls are TRBV7-2 and TRBJ2-4, with D perhaps TRBD2 (5 bases). The germline V and J ends were trimmed by 5 bases and 8 bases, with 16 bases remaining between them. The CDR3 is made up of 14 amino acids. Per the germline V gene, CDR1 is SGHTA and CDR2 is FQGNSA. The CDR3, as DNA: TGTGCCAGCAGCGCAAGGGTCGGAGGAGACATTCAGTACTTC. This translates into CASSARVGGDIQYF.

This clone was observed a handful of times. This chain connects TRBV10-1 to TRBJ1-2; perhaps TRBD1 as D (6 bases). Germline assignment: CDR1 WNHNN and CDR2 SYGVQD (reference sequence). Trimming stripped 3 bases from V and 0 bases from J, with 11 bases between. The CDR3 runs to 15 residues. The CDR3 nucleotides read TGCGCCAGCAGTGAACAGGGAAAATCTAACTATGGCTACACCTTC. Protein sequence: CASSEQGKSNYGYTF.

This chain uses TRBV30 with TRBJ2-1, with D perhaps assigned TRBD1 or TRBD2 (5 bases each). This CDR3 has 13 amino acids. Looked up from germline, CDR1 is GTSNPN and CDR2 is SVGIG (reference sequence). Trimming shortened V by 4 bases and J by 5 bases, and 12 bases separated the two germline ends. CDR3 residues: CAWNGGVDNEQFF. The CDR3 DNA reads as TGTGCCTGGAATGGGGGTGTCGACAATGAGCAGTTCTTC.

The chain combines TRBV29-1 with TRBJ1-1; no reliable D call. There are 13 residues in the CDR3. The germline gives CDR1 SQVTM, CDR2 ANQGSEA. The germline V and J ends were trimmed by 5 bases and 2 bases, with 12 bases remaining between them. This chain's CDR3 is CSVTPGPNTEAFF. CDR3 DNA: TGCAGCGTTACACCGGGCCCCAACACTGAAGCTTTCTTT.

This clone was picked up one time. The chain recombines TRBV30 with TRBJ2-7; 14 bases are a match to TRBD2. Germline-derived CDR1 and CDR2 are GTSNPN and SVGIG (reference sequence). This CDR3 has 16 residues. Trimming removed 3 bases from V and 3 bases from J; junction bases left unmatched: 7. The CDR3 sequence: CAWSQGTSGRSYEQYF. CDR3 DNA: TGTGCCTGGAGCCAAGGGACTAGCGGGAGAAGCTACGAGCAGTACTTC.

The rearrangement uses TRBV4-3 and TRBJ2-4; no clear D. Germline CDR1 and CDR2: LGHNA and YSLEER. The CDR3 length is 14 residues. The V gene lost 1 base and the J gene lost 6 bases, with 10 bases spanning the gap. The CDR3 reads CASSQVRWGNIQYF. CDR3 sequence (DNA): TGCGCCAGCAGCCAAGTGCGGTGGGGAAACATTCAGTACTTC.

In its sample, this clone is medium-sized (0.01 to 0.1%). The genes are TRBV4-1 and TRBJ1-5, with 7 bases fitting TRBD1. This CDR3 has 15 residues. Trimming cost V 5 bases and J 0 bases; bases outside gene matches: 4. Germline V lookup: CDR1 MGHRA, CDR2 YSYEKL. The CDR3 DNA sequence: TGCGCCAGCAGCGGGGACAGCGGTAGCAATCAGCCCCAGCATTTT. Translated, it gives CASSGDSGSNQPQHF.

The chain recombines TRBV6-5 with TRBJ1-1; D call uncertain. Germline V gene sequence: CDR1 MNHEY, CDR2 SVGAGI. The CDR3 length is 13 residues. The ends were cut back, 3 bases at V and 1 base at J, with 6 bases in the middle. The CDR3, as DNA: TGTGCCAGCAGTTATGACGGGAACACTGAAGCTTTCTTT. The encoded protein is CASSYDGNTEAFF.

This clone was found a few times. The chain joins TRBV5-1 to TRBJ2-3, with 7 bases identical to TRBD2. The germline CDR1 and CDR2 sequences are SGHRS and YFSETQ. The CDR3 runs 18 residues. V lost 1 base to trimming and J lost 2 bases; unmatched junction nucleotides: 13. The CDR3: CASSLSLLAELYTDTQYF. The CDR3 nucleotides read TGCGCCAGCAGCTTGAGTTTGCTAGCGGAGTTATACACAGATACGCAGTATTTT. Variable domain in full (rest from reference TRBV5-1 and TRBJ2-3): KAGVTQTPRYLIKTRGQQVTLSCSPISGHRSVSWYQQTPGQGLQFLFEYFSETQRNKGNFPGRFSGRQFSNSRSEMNVSTLELGDSALYLCASSLSLLAELYTDTQYFGPGTRLTVL.

The chain carries TRBV11-2 and TRBJ2-7; 10 nucleotides align to TRBD2. This CDR3 region has 14 residues. The junction had 3 bases not matched to a gene; V was cut back by 1 base and J by 6 bases. The germline V gene encodes CDR1 SGHAT and CDR2 FQNNGV. The chain's CDR3 is CASSLGSGGSEQYF. The CDR3 DNA reads TGTGCCAGCAGCTTAGGTAGCGGGGGGAGCGAGCAGTACTTC.

The rearrangement joins TRBV18 to TRBJ1-3, with 9 bases identical to TRBD1. Germline lookup yields CDR1 KGHSH and CDR2 LQKENI. The V and J ends lost 3 bases and 1 base, in that order; junction bases with no gene match: 1. The CDR3 totals 15 residues. CDR3 nucleotides: TGTGCCAGCTCACCTGACAGGGGGTCTGGAAACACCATATATTTT. It codes for CASSPDRGSGNTIYF.

V and J are TRBV9 and TRBJ1-2, with D maybe TRBD1 (5 bases). There are 15 residues in the CDR3. The V end was cut by 4 bases, the J end by 4 bases, with 17 bases between. The germline V gene has CDR1 SGDLS and CDR2 YYNGEE. The CDR3 protein is CASSPQPQGTYGYTF. CDR3 nucleotide sequence: TGTGCCAGCAGCCCCCAACCCCAGGGAACCTATGGCTACACCTTC.

The chain carries TRBV7-2 and TRBJ1-5; D not certain. The CDR3 has 13 residues. The ends were cut back, 2 bases at V and 4 bases at J, with 6 bases in the middle. Germline assignment: CDR1 SGHTA and CDR2 FQGNSA. Written as DNA, the CDR3 is TGTGCCAGCAGCTTAAGCCTTAATCAGCCCCAGCATTTT. It encodes CASSLSLNQPQHF.

CDR3 bases: TGTGCCAGCAGCTTGGCAAACAGGGGGCGTGAAAAACTGTTTTTT. Translating gives CASSLANRGREKLFF. The rearrangement uses TRBV5-5 and TRBJ1-4; 9 nucleotides match TRBD1. The germline V gene has CDR1 SGHKS and CDR2 YYEKEE (reference sequence). The CDR3 has 15 residues. V dropped 0 bases and J dropped 7; count of bases not matched to a gene: 4.

V usage is TRBV6-5 and J usage is TRBJ1-1, with D possibly matching TRBD1 (5 bases). Germline CDR1 is MNHEY and CDR2 is SVGAGI. The V gene lost 9 bases and the J gene lost 11 bases, with 25 bases spanning the gap. The CDR3 is 14 residues long. The CDR3 reads CASTQPGLVFRAFF. The CDR3 nucleotides are TGTGCCAGTACTCAACCGGGACTCGTGTTTAGGGCTTTCTTT.